The 4 T cell receptor beta chains presented below share a single source sample, sequenced in a study of blood T cell repertoires in COVID-19. Data came from immunoSEQ multiplex PCR; TCRdb stores just in-frame clones and leaves some out. The profile covers hundreds of thousands of clones, with roughly nine tenths appearing a single time and roughly 2.5% taken by the ten largest. Sample: PBMCs or T cells enriched from blood (not recorded which). Receptors were obtained from a woman aged 18-29 years who had recovered from COVID-19.

Remarks on this clone: The identical CDR3 is also encoded by other nucleotide sequences in the sample. The chain employs TRBV5-1 and TRBJ2-1; 9 nucleotides line up with TRBD1. CDR1 is SGHRS, CDR2 YFSETQ, per germline. The CDR3 totals 15 residues. J was trimmed by 4 bases and V by 4 bases; bases with no gene match: 6. CDR3 loop: CASSPDRGIYNEQFF. The CDR3 coding sequence is TGCGCCAGCAGCCCCGACAGGGGGATATACAATGAGCAGTTCTTC.

This clone showed up just once. This chain links TRBV5-1 with TRBJ2-5; TRBD2 is a possible D gene (6 bases). Germline V gene lookup returns CDR1 SGHRS and CDR2 YFSETQ. This CDR3 has 15 amino acids. The V gene lost 6 bases and the J gene lost 4 bases, with 19 bases spanning the gap. The CDR3 region is CASNPGGSLGETQYF. The CDR3 bases are TGCGCCAGCAATCCCGGGGGAAGCTTAGGAGAGACCCAGTACTTC.

J is TRBJ1-1 and V is TRBV4-2; D is perhaps TRBD1 (5 bases). The CDR3 spans 14 residues. V lost 1 base, J lost 2 bases, and 8 bases lay in between. Germline loops: CDR1 LGHNA, CDR2 YNFKEQ. The CDR3 DNA reads as TGTGCCAGCAGCCAAGCAGGGATTAACACTGAAGCTTTCTTT. Its protein is CASSQAGINTEAFF.

Remarks on this clone: A junction end diverges from the germline sequence, so it may reflect a read error. The V call is TRBV7-7, the J call TRBJ2-3, with D uncertain. Germline-derived CDR1 and CDR2 are SSHAT and FNYEAQ (reference sequence). This CDR3 contains 14 residues. The DNA of the CDR3 is TGTGCTAGCAGCTTAGACCCGGGCACAGATACGCAGTATTTT. The encoded protein is CASSLDPGTDTQYF.